This entry lists 27 T cell receptor beta chains sequenced from one sample in a study of CD8 T cells in Susac syndrome. With random hexamers, reverse transcription was performed on about 0.5 to 1 ug of RNA. TCRdb reanalysed the immunoSEQ multiplex PCR reads using MiXCR and keeps one entry per CDR3 protein. This sample yields 200,000 or so distinct CDR3 sequences, of which 90% to 95% are seen a single time; 0.093% belongs to the top ten. The sequencing input was CD4+ T cells from PBMCs. All receptors come from a human donor with multiple sclerosis.

In this sample, this clonotype turned up once. The V call is TRBV5-4, the J call TRBJ2-7; possible D gene TRBD2, 5 bases. V lost 6 bases and J lost 0, with 10 bases in between. Germline loops: CDR1 SGHNT, CDR2 YYREEE (reference sequence). The CDR3 length is 13 residues. The CDR3 spells CASTEGASYEQYF. CDR3 nucleotides: TGTGCCAGCACCGAGGGAGCCTCCTACGAGCAGTACTTC.

This chain connects TRBV20-1 to TRBJ2-5; D possibly corresponds to TRBD1 (6 bases). The CDR3 is 11 residues long. Germline V gives CDR1 DFQATT, CDR2 SNEGSKA (reference sequence). The DNA for the CDR3 is TGCAGCGGACAGCGACAAGAGACCCAGTACTTC. This sequence encodes CSGQRQETQYF.

The chain has TRBV4-1 and TRBJ2-7; D unclear. The CDR3 contains 13 residues. Germline CDR1 reads MGHRA; CDR2 reads YSYEKL. V was trimmed by 4 bases and J by 7 bases, leaving 14 bases between them. Here the CDR3 DNA reads TGCGCCAGCAGCCGTACCTGGATGGGAGAGCAGTACTTC. This codes for CASSRTWMGEQYF.

The genes are TRBV7-9 and TRBJ1-4; 7 bases map to TRBD1. V was clipped by 2 bases and J by 14 bases; unmatched bases: 5. CDR3 length equals 12 residues. Germline V lookup: CDR1 SEHNR, CDR2 FQNEAQ (reference sequence). CDR3 nucleotide sequence: TGTGCCAGCAGCTTACCGACAGGGATCCTGTTTTTT. It codes for CASSLPTGILFF. Supplemented by reference TRBV7-9 and TRBJ1-4, the full variable domain reads DTGVSQNPRHKITKRGQNVTFRCDPISEHNRLYWYRQTLGQGPEFLTYFQNEAQLEKSRLLSDRFSAERPKGSFSTLEIQRTEQGDSAMYLCASSLPTGILFFGSGTQLSVL.

V usage is TRBV3-1 and J usage is TRBJ2-5; D not certain. The CDR3 runs to 14 residues. Germline assignment: CDR1 LGHDT and CDR2 YNNKEL (reference sequence). V lost 4 bases and J 5 bases, leaving 14 bases between the germline ends. The CDR3 DNA follows: TGTGCCAGCAGCCCCACCCTCCGCGGTGAGACCCAGTACTTC. Protein sequence: CASSPTLRGETQYF.

The rearrangement uses TRBV11-2 and TRBJ2-3; D possibly matches TRBD1 or TRBD2 (5 bases each). CDR3 length equals 15 residues. CDR1 and CDR2 from the germline V gene are SGHAT and FQNNGV. V was clipped by 5 bases and J by 2 bases, with 14 bases between them. CDR3 coding DNA: TGTGCCAGCAGCCTATACGGGACCCCCACAGATACGCAGTATTTT. It is translated as CASSLYGTPTDTQYF.

The chain combines TRBV29-1 with TRBJ2-5; 10 bases line up with TRBD1. The V gene end was trimmed by 5 bases and the J gene end by 7 bases; junction bases not matched to a gene: 7. The CDR3 is made up of 13 amino acids. CDR1 is SQVTM and CDR2 is ANQGSEA in the germline V gene. Here the CDR3 DNA reads TGCAGCGTTACCGGGACAGGGGCGGGGACCCAGTACTTC. Translating it yields CSVTGTGAGTQYF.

The chain couples TRBV29-1 to TRBJ2-7, with 7 bases aligning to TRBD2. The CDR3 covers 16 residues. V was clipped by 4 bases and J by 2 bases; unmatched bases: 14. Germline V lookup: CDR1 SQVTM, CDR2 ANQGSEA. The CDR3 DNA sequence: TGCAGCGTTGGAAGCTCGTTGGGGGAGGGTACCTACGAGCAGTACTTC. Translated, it gives CSVGSSLGEGTYEQYF.

The chain is built from TRBV3-1 and TRBJ2-7; 9 bases are shared with TRBD1. V lost 4 bases, J lost 6 bases, and 10 bases stayed unmatched. The CDR3 loop spans 15 amino acids. CDR1 and CDR2 (germline): LGHDT, YNNKEL (reference sequence). The CDR3 bases are TGTGCCAGCAGCCCCGACCCGGGACAGGGTCGCGAGCAGTACTTC. It translates to CASSPDPGQGREQYF.

V is TRBV6-2 or TRBV6-3 and J is TRBJ1-1; no firm D call. Trimming shortened V by 3 bases and J by 3 bases, and 8 bases separated the two germline ends. Germline V gene sequence: CDR1 MNHEY, CDR2 SVGEGT. The CDR3 consists of 13 residues. The CDR3 sequence is CASSYQGYTEAFF. The CDR3 DNA sequence: TGTGCCAGCAGTTATCAAGGGTACACTGAAGCTTTCTTT.

This clonotype was seen once. This chain uses TRBV7-3 with TRBJ2-5, with D tentatively TRBD2 (5 bases). V lost 5 bases and J lost 4, with 11 bases in between. The CDR3 has 13 amino acids. CDR1 and CDR2 (germline): SGHTA, FQGTGA. The CDR3 loop reads CASSPAAGETQYF. CDR3 bases: TGTGCCAGCAGCCCCGCTGCGGGAGAGACCCAGTACTTC. Looking up the rest from reference TRBV7-3 and TRBJ2-5 gives the full variable domain: GAGVSQTPSNKVTEKGKYVELRCDPISGHTALYWYRQSLGQGPEFLIYFQGTGAADDSGLPNDRFFAVRPEGSVSTLKIQRTERGDSAVYLCASSPAAGETQYFGPGTRLLVL.

V usage is TRBV3-1 and J usage is TRBJ2-7; the D is unclear. Germline-derived CDR1 and CDR2 are LGHDT and YNNKEL (reference sequence). The CDR3 totals 15 residues. Trimming pared 0 bases from V and 3 bases from J, leaving 12 bases between. The chain's CDR3 is CASSQDLGRIYEQYF. The CDR3 coding sequence is TGTGCCAGCAGCCAAGATCTGGGCCGAATCTACGAGCAGTACTTC.

The chain recombines TRBV20-1 with TRBJ2-1; tentative D call: TRBD1 (6 bases). This CDR3 is 14 amino acids long. CDR1 and CDR2 from the germline V gene are DFQATT and SNEGSKA (reference sequence). Deletions cut 2 bases from V and 8 bases from J, with 16 bases between. The CDR3 sequence: CSARRPQGRDEQFF. The CDR3 region has the DNA TGCAGTGCTAGAAGACCACAGGGTCGGGATGAGCAGTTCTTC.

The gene calls are TRBV20-1 and TRBJ2-7; D is unresolved. Per germline, CDR1 DFQATT and CDR2 SNEGSKA (reference sequence). Trimming took off 0 bases at V and 4 bases at J, with 13 bases between the two ends. The CDR3 is made up of 14 amino acids. The CDR3 reads CSARDSGAKYEQYF. The CDR3 nucleotides read TGCAGTGCTAGAGATTCCGGAGCAAAATACGAGCAGTACTTC.

The chain joins TRBV4-1 to TRBJ1-5, with TRBD1 identical over 8 bases. V lost 4 bases to trimming and J lost 4 bases; unmatched junction nucleotides: 6. The CDR3 consists of 15 residues. Per the germline V gene, CDR1 is MGHRA and CDR2 is YSYEKL. In nucleotides, the CDR3 is TGCGCCAGCAGCCTCGGGACAGGAAAGAATCAGCCCCAGCATTTT. Translated, it gives CASSLGTGKNQPQHF.

The CDR3 sequence: CASSPDMGWNSPLHF. In DNA, the CDR3 is TGTGCCAGCTCACCAGATATGGGGTGGAATTCACCCCTCCACTTT. The chain joins TRBV18 to TRBJ1-6; no reliable D call. The V and J ends lost 2 bases and 7 bases respectively, with 12 bases between them. Germline CDR1 reads KGHSH; CDR2 reads LQKENI. This CDR3 spans 15 amino acids.

The chain has TRBV9 and TRBJ1-1; no clear D. Germline CDR1 SGDLS, CDR2 YYNGEE. This CDR3 region has 14 residues. The V and J ends lost 5 bases and 2 bases respectively, with 13 bases between them. CDR3 bases: TGTGCCAGCAGTGCGTTTGGCCATAACACTGAAGCTTTCTTT. Residues: CASSAFGHNTEAFF. The full variable domain, in which reference TRBV9 and TRBJ1-1 provide the parts outside the CDR3, is DSGVTQTPKHLITATGQRVTLRCSPRSGDLSVYWYQQSLDQGLQFLIQYYNGEERAKGNILERFSAQQFPDLHSELNLSSLELGDSALYFCASSAFGHNTEAFFGQGTRLTVV.

About this clonotype: Compared with germline, one end of the junction differs, possibly owing to a read error. The chain carries TRBV7-7 and TRBJ2-5, with a possible D match to TRBD1 (6 bases). The germline CDR1 and CDR2 sequences are SSHAT and FNYEAQ (reference sequence). There are 14 residues in the CDR3. The DNA for the CDR3 is TGTGCTAGCAGCCCTTCGGGGACACAAGAGACCCAGTACTTC. Residues: CASSPSGTQETQYF.

This chain connects TRBV20-1 to TRBJ2-5; D is perhaps TRBD2 (5 bases). The CDR3 runs to 12 residues. Germline loops: CDR1 DFQATT, CDR2 SNEGSKA (reference sequence). V was trimmed by 7 bases and J by 7 bases, leaving 16 bases between them. CDR3 coding DNA: TGCAGTGGAGGGCAGCCCGGGGTGACCCAGTACTTC. This encodes CSGGQPGVTQYF.

The chain joins TRBV5-1 to TRBJ2-1; tentative D call: TRBD2 (5 bases). Germline V CDR1 and CDR2: SGHRS, YFSETQ. This CDR3 region has 12 residues. The V and J ends lost 4 bases and 12 bases respectively, with 14 bases between them. The CDR3 DNA sequence: TGCGCCAGCAGCCCGCGGGCGGGCGGGCAGTTCTTC. Protein sequence: CASSPRAGGQFF. The full variable domain, rest sourced from reference TRBV5-1 and TRBJ2-1, is KAGVTQTPRYLIKTRGQQVTLSCSPISGHRSVSWYQQTPGQGLQFLFEYFSETQRNKGNFPGRFSGRQFSNSRSEMNVSTLELGDSALYLCASSPRAGGQFFGPGTRLTVL.

This chain links TRBV29-1 with TRBJ2-2, with D unresolved. This CDR3 contains 14 residues. The germline gives CDR1 SQVTM, CDR2 ANQGSEA. The V end was cut by 6 bases, the J end by 4 bases, with 15 bases between. CDR3: CSVGMRPFTGELFF. DNA of the CDR3: TGCAGCGTCGGAATGCGTCCCTTCACCGGGGAGCTGTTTTTT.

The V and J genes are TRBV4-2 and TRBJ2-2; possible D gene TRBD1, 6 bases. Germline CDR1 and CDR2: LGHNA and YNFKEQ. V lost 4 bases to trimming and J lost 5 bases, with 14 bases between them. CDR3 length: 15 amino acids. CDR3 in amino acids: CASSPQGHPTGELFF. CDR3 in DNA: TGTGCCAGCAGCCCCCAGGGACATCCGACCGGGGAGCTGTTTTTT.

This chain links TRBV5-1 with TRBJ1-2; D call uncertain. The CDR3 spans 12 residues. V shed 7 bases and J shed 2 bases, with 9 bases lying between them. Germline CDR1 is SGHRS and CDR2 is YFSETQ. In DNA, the CDR3 is TGCGCCAGCGGTCGAGAGAACTATGGCTACACCTTC. Residues: CASGRENYGYTF.

The chain couples TRBV20-1 to TRBJ1-6; 7 bases fit TRBD1. Germline CDR1 reads DFQATT; CDR2 reads SNEGSKA (reference sequence). This CDR3 has 14 amino acids. Trimming removed 5 bases from V and 6 bases from J; junction bases left unmatched: 7. The CDR3 sequence: CSALQGSSNSPLHF. In DNA, the CDR3 is TGCAGTGCTTTACAGGGGAGCAGTAATTCACCCCTCCACTTT.

In this sample, this clonotype turned up once. The chain couples TRBV7-9 to TRBJ1-5, with 11 bases that match TRBD1. V lost 5 bases to trimming and J lost 4 bases; unmatched junction nucleotides: 4. From germline, CDR1 is SEHNR and CDR2 FQNEAQ (reference sequence). This CDR3 contains 15 residues. CDR3 protein: CASSPGQGVNQPQHF. As DNA, the CDR3 is TGTGCCAGCAGCCCGGGACAGGGGGTTAATCAGCCCCAGCATTTT.

The rearrangement joins TRBV9 to TRBJ1-2; TRBD1 is a possible D gene (6 bases). CDR1 is SGDLS and CDR2 is YYNGEE in the germline V gene. The CDR3 runs 16 residues. The V and J ends lost 0 bases and 4 bases respectively, with 16 bases between them. The CDR3 DNA follows: TGTGCCAGCAGCGTAGAGAGGGGGGGAGCCGCCTATGGCTACACCTTC. Translating gives CASSVERGGAAYGYTF.

This chain uses TRBV20-1 with TRBJ2-1, with 9 nucleotides matching TRBD1. This CDR3 has 15 amino acids. Trimming cost V 2 bases and J 0 bases; bases outside gene matches: 2. Germline V gives CDR1 DFQATT, CDR2 SNEGSKA (reference sequence). The CDR3 is CSARMGQGSYNEQFF. In DNA form, the CDR3 reads TGCAGTGCTAGAATGGGACAGGGCTCCTACAATGAGCAGTTCTTC.